The present T cell receptor (beta chain) was sequenced within a study of Ad26.COV2.S vaccination and SARS-CoV-2 variants (dated by TCRdb to the early 2020s). About the full investigation: TCRbeta repertoire sequencing was used to assess the specificity and breadth of SARS-CoV-2-reactive T cell receptors after Ad26.COV2.S vaccination. A total of about 30 samples were included in the TCR-sequenced set, comprising 19 Ad26.COV2.S vaccine recipients, 5 placebo recipients and 8 SARS-CoV-2 convalescent individuals. The full study reports these points: The authors noted that the TCR breadth and depth analyses may have underestimated total T cell responses. After vaccination, substantial breadth of spike-specific CD8+ and CD4+ T cell responses was reported. Vaccine and placebo recipients had similar non-spike TCR breadth, a finding consistent with the vaccine containing only spike. Compared with placebo recipients, Ad26.COV2.S recipients showed higher spike-specific TCR breadth (P = 0.0014).

The CDR3 measures 14 amino acids from cysteine to phenylalanine. Just CDR3 DNA is preserved here, 42 bases in frame from base 1. Looking up the germline V gene yields CDR1 SNHLY and CDR2 FYNNEI. V drops 3 bases and J drops 1 base, leaving 9 bases in between. To note about this clone: Its antigen is unknown. No much larger clonotype is one base removed from it; base qualities were not supplied.

Interpreted using the paper, the time point label stands for: individuals recovered from natural SARS-CoV-2 infection. The immunoSEQ Assay was the method used to sequence TCRbeta CDR3 regions. After extraction, genomic DNA underwent amplification by bias-controlled multiplex PCR, followed by high-throughput sequencing. The authors' pipeline ran thus. To quantify the absolute abundance of every unique TCRbeta CDR3 region, sequences were collapsed and filtered. Usable DNA was measured by amplifying reference genes present in all nucleated cells, and TCRbeta template counts were normalized to that usable DNA to estimate T cell fraction. Repertoire TCRs were annotated as SARS-CoV-2-specific when V gene, CDR3 amino acid sequence and J gene were exactly matched to a known reactive TCR set. The reference SARS-CoV-2 TCR set was derived from MIRA and filtered for enrichment in COVID-19-positive ImmuneCODE repertoires, a step that removed public or cross-reactive TCRs. Based on the MIRA antigens, annotated TCRs were further analysed at the level of specific ORF or position within ORF. Depth was the summed frequency of annotated unique rearrangements, while breadth was defined as annotated unique rearrangements over total unique productive rearrangements. TCR breadth was compared between groups using two-sided Wilcoxon rank-sum tests. The table was pulled from immuneACCESS by TCRdb, which kept in-frame rearrangements only. Such tables lose some clones; where checked, under half of the loss comes from unresolved V genes, and the rest has no known cause. D and trimming were read from the DNA, whereas the V and J calls and clone size are those reported in that table. This sample comprises about 39,000 clones, 65% to 90% of them detected only once. The ten largest clones represent roughly 50% of the sample.

The chain is encoded by TRBV2 joined to TRBJ1-2, with the D segment identity uncertain. This receptor was identified in a human donor who had recovered from COVID-19. Source: peripheral blood, taken after recovery from COVID-19. The CDR3 region reads CASSEVQDNYGYTF. The nucleotide sequence is given as TGTGCCAGCAGTGAGGTCCAGGATAACTATGGCTACACCTTC.